The rows below give T cell receptor beta chains drawn from one sample of a study of radiotherapy plus CTLA-4 blockade in lung cancer. Only in-frame clones appear in the TCRdb table, and some are missing; sequencing was by immunoSEQ multiplex PCR. The table records over 80,000 clones, about four fifths of them present only once. The sequencing used peripheral blood, collected from a patient treated with radiotherapy plus ipilimumab. These receptors came from a human donor with non-small cell lung cancer who had stable disease on radiotherapy plus ipilimumab. CDR3s include the opening cysteine and the closing phenylalanine or tryptophan. A D gene is named only where the DNA matches it firmly. A row's size may be missing; if present it is once, few, many or a size class.

TRBV28	.	TRBJ1-2	once	CASKSGAGILGYTF	TGTGCCAGCAAATCAGGAGCCGGGATATTGGGCTACACCTTC
TRBV7-9	TRBD1	TRBJ2-7	once	CASRVETGQGAREQYF	TGTGCCAGCAGGGTGGAAACGGGACAGGGGGCCCGCGAGCAGTACTTC
TRBV27	.	TRBJ1-1	.	CASSRGMNTEAFF	TGTGCCAGCTCCAGAGGAATGAACACTGAAGCTTTCTTT
TRBV7-2	.	TRBJ2-1	.	CASSVLGGSSYNEQFF	TGTGCCAGCAGCGTCTTAGGTGGGAGCTCCTACAATGAGCAGTTCTTC
TRBV9	.	TRBJ2-7	.	CASSVTGLGEQYF	TGTGCCAGCAGCGTAACAGGGTTAGGGGAGCAGTACTTC
TRBV4-1	.	TRBJ2-2	.	CASSQGPWELFF	TGCGCCAGCAGCCAAGGACCCTGGGAGCTGTTTTTT
TRBV2	.	TRBJ1-4	.	CASNREATNEKLFF	TGTGCCAGCAATCGAGAGGCAACTAATGAAAAACTGTTTTTT
TRBV7-9	.	TRBJ1-5	.	CASSVTGPGNQPQHF	TGTGCCAGCAGCGTCACAGGGCCGGGGAATCAGCCCCAGCATTTT
TRBV19	.	TRBJ2-1	.	CASSARTGTVNNEQFF	TGTGCCAGTAGTGCACGAACCGGGACGGTCAACAATGAGCAGTTCTTC
TRBV7-6	.	TRBJ2-5	.	CASSSAPGPQETQYF	TGTGCCAGCAGCTCCGCGCCGGGACCGCAAGAGACCCAGTACTTC
TRBV15	.	TRBJ1-5	few	CATSPSDQPQHF	TGTGCCACCAGCCCCTCCGATCAGCCCCAGCATTTT
TRBV5-7	.	TRBJ2-6	.	CASSLANGSGVSGANVLTF	TGTGCCAGCAGCTTGGCCAATGGGTCAGGGGTCTCAGGGGCCAACGTCCTGACTTTC
TRBV30	.	TRBJ1-3	.	CAWTSGRGSMGNTIYF	TGTGCCTGGACCTCCGGGCGGGGGTCGATGGGAAACACCATATATTTT
TRBV11-2	.	TRBJ2-7	.	CASSISLPGRDRSYEQYF	TGTGCCAGCAGCATCTCTCTGCCTGGGCGGGACCGATCTTACGAGCAGTACTTC
TRBV6-1	TRBD1	TRBJ1-2	.	CASSEEPLRGLGYTF	TGTGCCAGCAGTGAAGAGCCCCTCAGGGGGCTGGGCTACACCTTC
TRBV6-1	.	TRBJ1-1	.	CASWGGMNTEAFF	TGTGCCAGTTGGGGGGGGATGAACACTGAAGCTTTCTTT
TRBV5-4	.	TRBJ1-1	.	CASAREGTPRGYTEAFF	TGTGCCAGTGCTCGTGAGGGGACCCCTAGAGGTTACACTGAAGCTTTCTTT
TRBV15	.	TRBJ1-6	.	CATRSSGWNSPLHF	TGTGCCACCAGATCGTCAGGGTGGAATTCACCCCTCCACTTT
TRBV19	.	TRBJ1-1	.	CASSIGAREAFF	TGTGCCAGTAGTATAGGGGCCAGGGAAGCTTTCTTT
TRBV5-1	.	TRBJ1-3	.	CASSLVSGTPGNTIYF	TGCGCCAGCAGCTTGGTATCGGGGACGCCTGGAAACACCATATATTTT
TRBV19	.	TRBJ2-1	.	CASSIDQGGGVYNEQFF	TGTGCCAGTAGTATAGATCAGGGCGGAGGGGTTTACAATGAGCAGTTCTTC
TRBV2	TRBD1	TRBJ1-5	.	CASSVGGTGGSNQPQHF	TGTGCCAGCAGTGTTGGAGGAACAGGGGGCAGCAATCAGCCCCAGCATTTT
TRBV28	.	TRBJ2-7	.	CASLGIGGTEQYF	TGTGCCAGCCTGGGGATTGGGGGGACCGAGCAGTACTTC
TRBV6-5	.	TRBJ1-5	.	CASSATVGQPQHF	TGTGCCAGCAGCGCGACAGTGGGTCAGCCCCAGCATTTT
TRBV29-1	.	TRBJ2-7	few	CSDLSNSYEQYF	TGCAGCGACCTGAGTAATTCCTACGAGCAGTACTTC
TRBV2	.	TRBJ2-7	.	CASRPTGLYEQYF	TGTGCCAGCAGACCAACAGGGCTCTACGAGCAGTACTTC
TRBV28	.	TRBJ1-2	.	CASSSAGVGYTF	TGTGCCAGCAGTTCCGCAGGGGTGGGATACACCTTC
TRBV30	.	TRBJ1-1	.	CAWSRRGDTEAFF	TGTGCCTGGAGTAGAAGGGGGGACACTGAAGCTTTCTTT
TRBV7-9	TRBD1	TRBJ1-4	.	CASSFAGQDNEKLFF	TGTGCCAGCAGCTTCGCCGGACAGGACAATGAAAAACTGTTTTTT
TRBV6-1	.	TRBJ2-5	.	CASCREGPWETQYF	TGTGCCAGCTGTCGCGAGGGGCCGTGGGAGACCCAGTACTTC
TRBV9	TRBD1	TRBJ1-1	.	CASGQGSVVFQTEAFF	TGTGCCAGCGGACAGGGAAGCGTCGTTTTTCAGACTGAAGCTTTCTTT
TRBV10-2	.	TRBJ2-4	.	CASSESGQGGTKNIQYF	TGCGCCAGCAGTGAGTCGGGGCAGGGAGGGACAAAAAACATTCAGTACTTC
TRBV7-9	.	TRBJ1-1	.	CASSWGGHGTEAFF	TGTGCCAGCAGCTGGGGGGGACACGGCACTGAAGCTTTCTTT
TRBV7-8	TRBD1	TRBJ1-5	.	CASSNRRDRDQPQHF	TGTGCCAGCTCTAACCGAAGGGACAGGGACCAGCCCCAGCATTTT
TRBV7-3	TRBD1	TRBJ1-3	.	CASSTPPGQGSGNTIYF	TGTGCCAGCAGCACCCCCCCGGGACAGGGCTCGGGAAACACCATATATTTT
TRBV23-1	TRBD2	TRBJ2-5	.	CASSQSKAGCREGETQYF	TGCGCCAGCAGTCAATCCAAGGCCGGGTGTCGGGAGGGAGAGACCCAGTACTTC
TRBV2	TRBD2	TRBJ2-7	few	CASKGLAGGREQYF	TGTGCCAGCAAGGGACTAGCGGGAGGTCGCGAGCAGTACTTC
TRBV9	.	TRBJ1-1	.	CASSVVPFPNTEAFF	TGTGCCAGCAGCGTAGTACCGTTTCCTAACACTGAAGCTTTCTTT
TRBV5-1	TRBD2	TRBJ2-1	.	CASTLNPSGRVYNEQFF	TGCGCCAGCACCTTGAACCCTAGCGGGAGGGTGTACAATGAGCAGTTCTTC
TRBV7-3	TRBD2	TRBJ2-3	.	CASSLTSSGSSTDTQYF	TGTGCCAGCAGCTTAACCTCTAGCGGCTCTAGCACAGATACGCAGTATTTT
TRBV30	TRBD2	TRBJ2-2	.	CAFYSGRGTGELFF	TGTGCCTTTTACAGCGGGAGGGGCACCGGGGAGCTGTTTTTT
TRBV6-4	.	TRBJ2-1	.	CASSEEGFLNEQFF	TGTGCCAGCAGTGAGGAGGGGTTCCTCAATGAGCAGTTCTTC
TRBV7-9	.	TRBJ2-1	few	CASSLARGRPTVSGNEQFF	TGTGCCAGCAGCTTAGCGAGGGGTCGACCGACCGTGTCAGGCAATGAGCAGTTCTTC
TRBV28	TRBD1	TRBJ2-2	.	CASSLEGGQGDTGELFF	TGTGCCAGCAGTTTAGAAGGGGGACAGGGCGACACCGGGGAGCTGTTTTTT
TRBV29-1	.	TRBJ1-4	.	CSVEGTTSNEKLFF	TGCAGCGTTGAAGGGACAACGAGTAATGAAAAACTGTTTTTT
TRBV19	TRBD1	TRBJ1-2	.	CASIPRQGPANYGYTF	TGTGCCAGTATCCCCCGACAGGGACCAGCTAACTATGGCTACACCTTC
TRBV10-2	.	TRBJ1-4	.	CASRSQSLTNEKLFF	TGCGCCAGCAGAAGTCAAAGCCTTACTAATGAAAAACTGTTTTTT
TRBV18	TRBD1	TRBJ1-2	.	CASSPWRLQDRGLDYGYTF	TGTGCCAGCTCACCTTGGAGATTGCAGGACAGGGGGCTTGACTATGGCTACACCTTC
TRBV27	.	TRBJ1-1	.	CASRSQGKNTEAFF	TGTGCCAGCAGGTCCCAGGGGAAAAACACTGAAGCTTTCTTT
TRBV7-8	TRBD2	TRBJ2-3	.	CASSPSGASGEFTDTQYF	TGTGCCAGCAGCCCTAGCGGGGCTAGCGGTGAATTCACAGATACGCAGTATTTT
TRBV27	TRBD1	TRBJ1-1	.	CASSRDRRMNTEAFF	TGTGCCAGCAGCCGGGACAGGAGAATGAACACTGAAGCTTTCTTT
TRBV4-1	.	TRBJ1-6	few	CASSQEAVTLINNSPLHF	TGCGCCAGCAGCCAAGAGGCAGTCACCCTAATCAATAATTCACCCCTCCACTTT
TRBV7-2	TRBD2	TRBJ2-3	.	CASSYRLGGGVPDTQYF	TGTGCCAGCAGCTACCGATTGGGCGGGGGGGTTCCAGATACGCAGTATTTT
TRBV28	.	TRBJ2-2	.	CASSLLSGELFF	TGTGCCAGCAGTTTATTAAGTGGGGAGCTGTTTTTT
TRBV7-2	.	TRBJ1-3	once	CASSLGGGGTSGNTIYF	TGTGCCAGCAGCCTAGGTGGCGGCGGCACCTCTGGAAACACCATATATTTT
TRBV29-1	.	TRBJ2-5	.	CSHRHGQETQYF	TGCAGCCATCGACACGGACAAGAGACCCAGTACTTC